The 20 T cell receptor beta chains listed next were all sequenced from one sample in a study of cytomegalovirus exposure and HLA in healthy donors. 13 Jbeta primers and 60 Vbeta primers were used for the PCR. The data were produced by immunoSEQ multiplex PCR, yet TCRdb's version contains in-frame clones alone and is incomplete. The table includes roughly 100,000 clones, about three quarters detected once. Sequenced sample: PBMCs. All receptors come from a woman aged 50 to 60 in good health and CMV-seropositive.

This rearrangement joins TRBV5-1 to TRBJ2-5; TRBD2 aligns across 12 bases. The CDR3 has 17 amino acids. Germline CDR1 reads SGHRS; CDR2 reads YFSETQ. The ends lost 0 bases at V and 2 bases at J; junction bases unmatched: 5. CDR3 nucleotide sequence: TGCGCCAGCAGCTTGGAGTTCCTAGCGGGGGGGCAAGAGACCCAGTACTTC. Translation gives CASSLEFLAGGQETQYF.

A remark on this clone: A junction boundary mismatches the germline segment, possibly from a read error. V gene TRBV7-9 combines with J gene TRBJ2-7; 10 bases map to TRBD1. The CDR3 covers 14 residues. Per the germline V gene, CDR1 is SEHNR and CDR2 is FQNEAQ (reference sequence). CDR3 sequence reads: CSSSTWDRGGEQYF. The DNA for the CDR3 is TGTTCCAGCAGCACCTGGGACAGGGGCGGCGAGCAGTACTTC. Using reference TRBV7-9 and TRBJ2-7 for the parts outside the CDR3, the full variable domain is DTGVSQNPRHKITKRGQNVTFRCDPISEHNRLYWYRQTLGQGPEFLTYFQNEAQLEKSRLLSDRFSAERPKGSFSTLEIQRTEQGDSAMYLCSSSTWDRGGEQYFGPGTRLTVT.

The chain recombines TRBV30 with TRBJ1-3; D ambiguous. V was trimmed by 2 bases and J by 0 bases, leaving 8 bases between them. The V gene's germline CDR1 is GTSNPN and CDR2 SVGIG (reference sequence). The CDR3 loop spans 14 amino acids. CDR3 loop: CAWSKHSSGNTIYF. The CDR3 DNA follows: TGTGCCTGGAGTAAACACAGCTCTGGAAACACCATATATTTT.

The rearrangement links TRBV5-8 to TRBJ1-2, with 9 bases that match TRBD1. Looked up from germline, CDR1 is SGHTS and CDR2 is YDEGEE. V lost 4 bases and J lost 5; bases outside the gene matches: 6. This CDR3 spans 14 amino acids. The CDR3 DNA reads TGTGCCAGCAGCCTAGGGACAGGGCGGTATGGCTACACCTTC. It encodes CASSLGTGRYGYTF.

There are a few counts of this clone. The V gene is TRBV6-4, the J gene TRBJ2-2; 7 nucleotides align to TRBD1. Germline trimming cut 8 bases from V and 6 bases from J; bases unmatched to any gene: 6. The CDR3 has 13 residues. Germline V CDR1 and CDR2: MRHNA, SNTAGT. Written as DNA, the CDR3 is TGTGCCAGCTCCTCGCAGGGGGCCGGGGAGCTGTTTTTT. This sequence encodes CASSSQGAGELFF.

The CDR3 reads CASSFLKHREWNYGYTF. The CDR3 coding sequence is TGTGCCAGCAGCTTCTTAAAACACAGGGAGTGGAACTATGGCTACACCTTC. The rearrangement joins TRBV5-6 to TRBJ1-2, with a possible D match to TRBD1 (6 bases). CDR1 and CDR2 from the germline V gene are SGHDT and YYEEEE. Trimming pared 2 bases from V and 2 bases from J, leaving 19 bases between. The CDR3 is 17 residues long.

The chain employs TRBV18 and TRBJ1-2; TRBD1 agrees at 9 bases. The V gene's germline CDR1 is KGHSH and CDR2 LQKENI. The J segment lost 3 bases and the V segment lost 6 bases, leaving 5 bases of the junction unmatched. CDR3 length equals 14 residues. Here the CDR3 DNA reads TGTGCCAGCTCGAACAGGGGGCCTGACTATGGCTACACCTTC. It is translated as CASSNRGPDYGYTF.

The V gene is TRBV19, the J gene TRBJ1-5, with D perhaps TRBD1 (5 bases). The CDR3 spans 18 residues. Looked up from germline, CDR1 is LNHDA and CDR2 is SQIVND (reference sequence). Trimming took off 3 bases at V and 6 bases at J, with 24 bases between the two ends. The CDR3 here is CASSMGGILDLRGQPQHF. As DNA, the CDR3 is TGTGCCAGTAGTATGGGGGGGATTCTCGACCTAAGGGGTCAGCCCCAGCATTTT.

The chain combines TRBV5-1 with TRBJ1-6; TRBD1 might be the D (6 bases). Trimming cost V 4 bases and J 7 bases, with 12 bases left between them. This CDR3 has 14 residues. CDR1 is SGHRS and CDR2 is YFSETQ in the germline V gene. This chain's CDR3 is CASSSRDNNSPLHF. CDR3 DNA: TGCGCCAGCAGCAGCCGGGACAACAATTCACCCCTCCACTTT.

The chain employs TRBV28 and TRBJ1-2; perhaps TRBD1 as D (5 bases). Trimming cost V 7 bases and J 7 bases, with 22 bases left between them. CDR3 length equals 15 residues. Germline V lookup: CDR1 MDHEN, CDR2 SYDVKM. The DNA for the CDR3 is TGTGCCAGCACCACCGTTCGGGAGGGGATTAGTGGCTACACCTTC. As protein: CASTTVREGISGYTF.

This clone occurred a few times. The chain carries TRBV10-3 and TRBJ1-1, with TRBD1 matching 7 bases. CDR1 is ENHRY and CDR2 is SYGVKD in the germline V gene. CDR3 length: 14 amino acids. After removal of 4 bases from V and 2 bases from J, the junction contained 4 bases not matched to a gene. CDR3 in DNA: TGTGCCATCAGTGGGACAGGCTTTAACACTGAAGCTTTCTTT. It is translated as CAISGTGFNTEAFF.

The V gene is TRBV7-6, the J gene TRBJ1-5, with 7 bases fitting TRBD1. The V gene end was trimmed by 1 base and the J gene end by 0 bases; junction bases not matched to a gene: 3. CDR1 is SGHVS and CDR2 is FNYEAQ in the germline V gene. This CDR3 is 16 amino acids long. CDR3 sequence (DNA): TGTGCCAGCAGCTTAGGGACAGGCAATAGCAATCAGCCCCAGCATTTT. Translation: CASSLGTGNSNQPQHF.

A few counts support this clone. The V and J genes are TRBV5-1 and TRBJ2-1; 9 nucleotides align to TRBD2. Losses at the gene ends were 0 bases for V and 6 bases for J; bases not matched to a gene: 4. The germline gives CDR1 SGHRS, CDR2 YFSETQ. The CDR3 length is 15 residues. The CDR3 DNA reads TGCGCCAGCAGCTTGGCGCTAGCGGGGATCAATGAGCAGTTCTTC. Amino acids: CASSLALAGINEQFF. The full variable domain, with the rest looked up from reference TRBV5-1 and TRBJ2-1, is KAGVTQTPRYLIKTRGQQVTLSCSPISGHRSVSWYQQTPGQGLQFLFEYFSETQRNKGNFPGRFSGRQFSNSRSEMNVSTLELGDSALYLCASSLALAGINEQFFGPGTRLTVL.

The chain links TRBV4-3 to TRBJ1-2, with TRBD1 identical over 7 bases. The trim removed 4 bases at V and 4 bases at J, leaving 9 bases unmatched. The germline V gene encodes CDR1 LGHNA and CDR2 YSLEER. This CDR3 region has 15 residues. The CDR3 DNA sequence: TGCGCCAGCAGCCTAGAACCAGGGGGGACCTATGGCTACACCTTC. Translating gives CASSLEPGGTYGYTF.

This rearrangement joins TRBV11-3 to TRBJ2-1, with D possibly matching TRBD1 (6 bases). V was shortened by 8 bases and J by 3 bases, with 17 bases between the two germline ends. There are 15 residues in the CDR3. Per the germline V gene, CDR1 is SGHNT and CDR2 is YENEEA. The CDR3 region has the DNA TGTGCCAGCGCCAAGGGGGACGGAGACTACAATGAGCAGTTCTTC. This gives the protein CASAKGDGDYNEQFF.

The CDR3 reads CASSRGEGPYEQYF. CDR3 nucleotides: TGTGCCAGCTCACGGGGCGAAGGGCCCTACGAGCAGTACTTC. The rearrangement uses TRBV18 and TRBJ2-7, with D possibly TRBD1 on 5 matching bases. Germline lookup yields CDR1 KGHSH and CDR2 LQKENI. The CDR3 runs to 14 residues. V was trimmed by 4 bases and J by 2 bases, leaving 12 bases between them.

The V gene is TRBV28, the J gene TRBJ1-5; 8 nucleotides agree with TRBD1. Germline V CDR1 and CDR2: MDHEN, SYDVKM. With 6 bases clipped from V and 0 bases from J, the junction kept 1 base outside the gene matches. The CDR3 runs 14 residues. Here the CDR3 reads CASRTGGSNQPQHF. For the CDR3, the DNA is TGTGCCAGCAGAACAGGGGGTAGCAATCAGCCCCAGCATTTT.

The chain joins TRBV7-2 to TRBJ2-7; a possible D gene is TRBD2 (6 bases). Deletions cut 0 bases from V and 9 bases from J, with 6 bases between. From germline, CDR1 is SGHTA and CDR2 FQGNSA. The CDR3 runs 11 residues. The CDR3: CASSLAGGQYF. The CDR3 nucleotides are TGTGCCAGCAGCTTAGCGGGGGGGCAGTACTTC.

V usage is TRBV11-2 and J usage is TRBJ2-5; TRBD1 might be the D (5 bases). Trimming shortened V by 0 bases and J by 0 bases, and 5 bases separated the two germline ends. The CDR3 is 14 amino acids. Germline V gives CDR1 SGHAT, CDR2 FQNNGV. As DNA, the CDR3 is TGTGCCAGCAGCTTAGAGACAGACCAAGAGACCCAGTACTTC. This gives the protein CASSLETDQETQYF.

V is TRBV4-2 and J is TRBJ2-5; TRBD2 aligns across 11 bases. CDR1 LGHNA and CDR2 YNFKEQ come from the germline V gene. CDR3 size: 17 residues. With V trimmed by 0 bases and J by 2 bases, 5 bases remained unmatched. The CDR3 here is CASSQDSGTSGQETQYF. In DNA, the CDR3 is TGTGCCAGCAGCCAAGACTCAGGGACTAGCGGACAAGAGACCCAGTACTTC.